The source of this T cell receptor beta chain is a study of regulatory T cells in long-lasting Graves disease. Looking at the study overall: Newly diagnosed Graves' patients had under 3 months of antithyroid drugs.

The CDR3 length is 14 residues. V was clipped by 1 base and J by 1 base, with 7 bases between them. The V gene's germline CDR1 is SNHLY and CDR2 FYNNEI. As to time point: newly diagnosed GD, antithyroid drugs for less than 3 months. Extracted PBMC RNA gave rise to the TCR library. Arm-PCR with iRepertoire HTBI primers amplified the CDR3 regions for these TCR beta libraries. TCRdb re-called the multiplex PCR reads through MiXCR, storing one row per CDR3 protein. The sample includes about 460,000 distinct CDR3 sequences, 14% of them seen just once. There are many counts of this clonotype. This same sample was also part of a study on T cells in Graves' hyperthyroidism and ophthalmopathy. That work contributes: Hyperthyroidism patients were newly diagnosed, had disease duration under 2 months, and were aged 18 to 65 years. Based on clinical symptoms, serum thyroxine and TRAb, thyroid ultrasound and orbital computed tomography, diagnoses were reached. First-round RT-PCR targeting the TCR CDR3 was performed with the HTBI primer set.

The sequence derives from a woman in her forties or fifties with Graves disease. The chain couples TRBV2 to TRBJ1-1; the D gene is possibly TRBD1 (6 bases). Sequenced here: peripheral blood mononuclear cells (PBMCs), sampled at new diagnosis, from a patient treated with antithyroid drugs. The CDR3 protein is CASSEGTANTEAFF. The CDR3 coding sequence is TGTGCCAGCAGTGAAGGGACAGCGAACACTGAAGCTTTCTTT.